The present TCR beta chain was sequenced within a study of PD-L1 blockade in urothelial cancer. In the study overall: Enrolled patients had been treated previously with 0 to 3 chemotherapy regimens. Blood yielded a median of approximately 130,000 T cells per sample.

Assay: immunoSEQ multiplex PCR; the TCRdb copy retains only in-frame clones and omits some. The top ten clones hold approximately 3.3% of a sample with about 52,000 clones, 77% of them seen once. A word on this clone: Its antigen is unidentified.

Study-level points and caveats: Stronger expansion of tumor-associated clones in blood at 3 weeks distinguished durable-benefit patients.

Germline V CDR1 and CDR2: MGHRA, YSYEKL. This CDR3 contains 20 residues. V gave up 1 base and J gave up 0 bases; unmatched junction bases: 12. The V call is TRBV4-1, the J call TRBJ1-5, with TRBD1 identical over 10 bases. This TCR came from a man in his 70s with urothelial cancer. The sequencing here drew on PBMCs, taken around atezolizumab (anti-PD-L1) treatment. The CDR3 loop reads CASSQARWTGGLYSNQPQHF. The CDR3, as DNA: TGCGCCAGCAGCCAAGCCCGTTGGACAGGGGGTCTTTATAGCAATCAGCCCCAGCATTTT.